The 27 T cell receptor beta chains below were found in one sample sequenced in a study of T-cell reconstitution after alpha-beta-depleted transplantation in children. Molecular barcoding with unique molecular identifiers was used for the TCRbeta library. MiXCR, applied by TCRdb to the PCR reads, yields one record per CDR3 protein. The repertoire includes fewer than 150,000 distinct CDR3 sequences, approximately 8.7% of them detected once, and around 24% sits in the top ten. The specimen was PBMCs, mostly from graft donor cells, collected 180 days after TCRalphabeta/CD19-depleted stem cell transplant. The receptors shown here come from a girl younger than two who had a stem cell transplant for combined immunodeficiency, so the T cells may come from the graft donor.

The CDR3 DNA is TGTGCCAGCAGACGTACAGAGGCGGCGGGTGGCTACACCTTC. This translates into CASRRTEAAGGYTF. V is TRBV27 and J is TRBJ1-2, with D uncertain. The V end was cut by 6 bases, the J end by 7 bases, with 18 bases between. This CDR3 has 14 residues. Germline CDR1 MNHEY, CDR2 SMNVEV (reference sequence).

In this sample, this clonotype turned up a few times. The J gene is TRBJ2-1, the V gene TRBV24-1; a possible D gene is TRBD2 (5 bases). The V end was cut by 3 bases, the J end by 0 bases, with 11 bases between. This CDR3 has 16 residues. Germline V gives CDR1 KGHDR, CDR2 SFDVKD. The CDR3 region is CATSDGRVSSYNEQFF. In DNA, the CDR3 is TGTGCCACCAGTGATGGGCGGGTGAGCTCCTACAATGAGCAGTTCTTC.

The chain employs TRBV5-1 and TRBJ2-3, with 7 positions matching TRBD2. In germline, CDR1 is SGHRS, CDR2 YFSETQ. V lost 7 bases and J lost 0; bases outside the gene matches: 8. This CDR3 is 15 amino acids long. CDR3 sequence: CASPEAGPSTDTQYF. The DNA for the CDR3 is TGCGCCAGCCCGGAAGCGGGGCCTAGCACAGATACGCAGTATTTT.

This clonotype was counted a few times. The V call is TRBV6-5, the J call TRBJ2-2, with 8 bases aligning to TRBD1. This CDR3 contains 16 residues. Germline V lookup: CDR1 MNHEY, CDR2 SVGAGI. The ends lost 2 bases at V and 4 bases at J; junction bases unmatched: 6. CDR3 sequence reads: CASSYPGQGITGELFF. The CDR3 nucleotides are TGTGCCAGCAGTTACCCCGGACAGGGAATCACCGGGGAGCTGTTTTTT.

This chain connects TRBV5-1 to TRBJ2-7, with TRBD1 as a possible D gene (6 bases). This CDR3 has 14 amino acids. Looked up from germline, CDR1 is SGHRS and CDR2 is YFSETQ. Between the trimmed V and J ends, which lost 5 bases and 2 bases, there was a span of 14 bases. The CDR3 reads CASSSGQSTYEQYF. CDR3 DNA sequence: TGCGCCAGCAGTTCCGGACAGTCGACCTACGAGCAGTACTTC.

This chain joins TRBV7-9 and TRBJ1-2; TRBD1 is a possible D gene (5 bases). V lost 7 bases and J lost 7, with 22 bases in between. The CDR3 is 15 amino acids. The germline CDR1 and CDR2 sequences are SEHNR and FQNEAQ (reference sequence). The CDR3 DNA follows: TGTGCCAGCACAATGCGGGGACCTTTGGAGCCTGGCTACACCTTC. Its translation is CASTMRGPLEPGYTF.

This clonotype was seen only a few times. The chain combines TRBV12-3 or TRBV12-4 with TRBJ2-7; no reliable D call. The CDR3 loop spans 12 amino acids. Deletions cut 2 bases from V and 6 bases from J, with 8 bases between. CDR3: CASSLTVSEQYF. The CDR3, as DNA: TGTGCCAGCAGTTTAACCGTCTCCGAGCAGTACTTC.

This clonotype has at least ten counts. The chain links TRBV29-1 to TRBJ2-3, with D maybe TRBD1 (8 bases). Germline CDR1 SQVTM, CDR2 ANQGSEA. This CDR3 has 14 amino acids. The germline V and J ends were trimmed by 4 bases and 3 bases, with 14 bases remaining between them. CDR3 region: CSVAGQGGTDTQYF. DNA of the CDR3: TGCAGCGTTGCAGGACAGGGAGGGACAGATACGCAGTATTTT.

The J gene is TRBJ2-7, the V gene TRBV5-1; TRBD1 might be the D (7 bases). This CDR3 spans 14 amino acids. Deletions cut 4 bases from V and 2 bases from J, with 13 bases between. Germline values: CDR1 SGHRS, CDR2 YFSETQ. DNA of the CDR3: TGCGCCAGCAGCCTCCAGGGGGGTCCCTACGAGCAGTACTTC. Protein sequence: CASSLQGGPYEQYF.

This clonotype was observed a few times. As DNA, the CDR3 is TGTGCCAGCAGCTTAGAGAACGCCGGTGCGGAGCTGTTTTTT. Translating it yields CASSLENAGAELFF. This rearrangement joins TRBV7-2 to TRBJ2-2; D call uncertain. CDR3 length: 14 residues. V lost 1 base and J 10 bases, leaving 13 bases between the germline ends. Germline CDR1 and CDR2: SGHTA and FQGNSA.

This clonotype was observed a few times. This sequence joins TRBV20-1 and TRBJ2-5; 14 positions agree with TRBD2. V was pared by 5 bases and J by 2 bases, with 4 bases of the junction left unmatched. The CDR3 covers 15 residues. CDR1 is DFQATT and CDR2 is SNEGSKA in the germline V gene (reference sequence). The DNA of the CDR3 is TGCAGTGCTGGAGGACTAGCGGGGGGACAAGAGACCCAGTACTTC. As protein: CSAGGLAGGQETQYF.

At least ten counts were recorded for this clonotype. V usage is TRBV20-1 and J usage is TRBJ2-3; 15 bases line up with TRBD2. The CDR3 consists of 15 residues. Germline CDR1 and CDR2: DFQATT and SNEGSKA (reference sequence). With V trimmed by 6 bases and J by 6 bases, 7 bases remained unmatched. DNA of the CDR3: TGCAGTGCAACTCGGACTAGCGGGAGGGCGGATACGCAGTATTTT. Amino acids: CSATRTSGRADTQYF.

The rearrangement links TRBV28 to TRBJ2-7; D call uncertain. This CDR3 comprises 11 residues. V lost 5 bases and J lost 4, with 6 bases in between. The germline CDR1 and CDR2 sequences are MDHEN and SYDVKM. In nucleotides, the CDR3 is TGTGCCAGCAGTATAGATTACGAGCAGTACTTC. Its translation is CASSIDYEQYF.

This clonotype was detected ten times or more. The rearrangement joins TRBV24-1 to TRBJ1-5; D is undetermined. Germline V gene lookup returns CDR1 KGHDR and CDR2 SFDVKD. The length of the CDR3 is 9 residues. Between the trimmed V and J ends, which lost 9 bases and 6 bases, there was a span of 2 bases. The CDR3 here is CATPQPQHF. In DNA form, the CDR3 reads TGTGCCACCCCTCAGCCCCAGCATTTT.

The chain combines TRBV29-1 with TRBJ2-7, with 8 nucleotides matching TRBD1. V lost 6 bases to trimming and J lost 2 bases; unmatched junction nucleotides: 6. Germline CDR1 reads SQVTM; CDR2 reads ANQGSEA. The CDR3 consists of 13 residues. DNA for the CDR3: TGCAGCGTGGCCCCGGGACAGGCCTACGAGCAGTACTTC. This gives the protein CSVAPGQAYEQYF.

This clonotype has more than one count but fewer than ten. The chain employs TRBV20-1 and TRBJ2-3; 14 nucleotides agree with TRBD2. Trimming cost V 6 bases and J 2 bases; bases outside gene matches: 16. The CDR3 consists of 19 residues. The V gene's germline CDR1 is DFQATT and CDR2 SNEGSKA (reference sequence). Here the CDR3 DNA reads TGCAGTGCCAGTGCCCGGACTAGCGGGGGGCCTCCTTACACAGATACGCAGTATTTT. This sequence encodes CSASARTSGGPPYTDTQYF.

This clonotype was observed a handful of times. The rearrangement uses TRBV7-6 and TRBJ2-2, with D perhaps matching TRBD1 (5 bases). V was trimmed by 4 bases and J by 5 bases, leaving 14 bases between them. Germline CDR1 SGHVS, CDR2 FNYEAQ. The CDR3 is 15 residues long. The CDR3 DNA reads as TGTGCCAGCAGCTCTCAGGGCCTGGTAACCGGGGAGCTGTTTTTT. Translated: CASSSQGLVTGELFF.

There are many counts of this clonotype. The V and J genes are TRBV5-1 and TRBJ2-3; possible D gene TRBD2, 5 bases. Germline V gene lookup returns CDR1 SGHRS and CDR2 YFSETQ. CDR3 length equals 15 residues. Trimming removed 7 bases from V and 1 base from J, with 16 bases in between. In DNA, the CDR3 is TGCGCCAGCGAGGCGAGCGGTAGGGGCACAGATACGCAGTATTTT. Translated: CASEASGRGTDTQYF.

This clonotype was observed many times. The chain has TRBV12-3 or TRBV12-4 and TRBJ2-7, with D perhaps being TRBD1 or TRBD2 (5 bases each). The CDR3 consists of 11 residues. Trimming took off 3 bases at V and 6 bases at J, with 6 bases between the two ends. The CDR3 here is CASSFGGEQYF. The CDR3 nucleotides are TGTGCCAGCAGTTTTGGGGGCGAGCAGTACTTC.

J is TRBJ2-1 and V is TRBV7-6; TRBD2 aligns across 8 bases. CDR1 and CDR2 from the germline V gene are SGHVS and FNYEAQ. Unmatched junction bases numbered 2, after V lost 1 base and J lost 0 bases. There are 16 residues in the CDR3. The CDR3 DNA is TGTGCCAGCAGCTTAGAGCGGGGGAGCTCCTACAATGAGCAGTTCTTC. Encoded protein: CASSLERGSSYNEQFF.

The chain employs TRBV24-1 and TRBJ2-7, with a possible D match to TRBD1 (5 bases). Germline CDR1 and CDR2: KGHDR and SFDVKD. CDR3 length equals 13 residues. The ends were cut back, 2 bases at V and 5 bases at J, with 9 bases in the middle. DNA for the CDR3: TGTGCCACCAGTGATTCGACAGACCACGAGCAGTACTTC. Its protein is CATSDSTDHEQYF.

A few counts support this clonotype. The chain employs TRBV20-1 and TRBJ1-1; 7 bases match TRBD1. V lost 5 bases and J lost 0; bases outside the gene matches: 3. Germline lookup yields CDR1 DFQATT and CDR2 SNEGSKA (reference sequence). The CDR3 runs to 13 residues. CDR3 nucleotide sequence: TGCAGTGCTGGGGGACAGTTGAACACTGAAGCTTTCTTT. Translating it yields CSAGGQLNTEAFF.

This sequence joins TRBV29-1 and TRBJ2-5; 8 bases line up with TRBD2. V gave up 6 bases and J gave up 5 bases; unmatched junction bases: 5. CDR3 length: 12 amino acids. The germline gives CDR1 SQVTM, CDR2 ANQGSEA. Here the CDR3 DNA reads TGCAGCGTCGCGGGAGGTTTTGAGACCCAGTACTTC. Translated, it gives CSVAGGFETQYF.

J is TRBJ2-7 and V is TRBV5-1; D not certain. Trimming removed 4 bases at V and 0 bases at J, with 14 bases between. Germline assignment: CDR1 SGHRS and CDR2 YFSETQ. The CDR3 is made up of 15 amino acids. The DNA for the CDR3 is TGCGCCAGCAGCAACACTGGGGTGAGCTCCTACGAGCAGTACTTC. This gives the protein CASSNTGVSSYEQYF.

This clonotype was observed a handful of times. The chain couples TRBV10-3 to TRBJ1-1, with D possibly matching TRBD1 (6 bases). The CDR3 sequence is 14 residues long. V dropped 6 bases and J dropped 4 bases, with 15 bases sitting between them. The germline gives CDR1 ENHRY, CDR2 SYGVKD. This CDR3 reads CAIRVQGDGTEAFF. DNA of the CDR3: TGTGCCATCAGGGTACAGGGAGATGGCACTGAAGCTTTCTTT.

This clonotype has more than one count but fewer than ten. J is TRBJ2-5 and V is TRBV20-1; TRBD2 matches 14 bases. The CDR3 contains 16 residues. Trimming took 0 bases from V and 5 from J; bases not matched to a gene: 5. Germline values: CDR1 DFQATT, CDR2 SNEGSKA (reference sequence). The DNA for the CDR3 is TGCAGTGCTAGAGATATGAGACTAGCGGGAGGGGAGACCCAGTACTTC. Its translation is CSARDMRLAGGETQYF.

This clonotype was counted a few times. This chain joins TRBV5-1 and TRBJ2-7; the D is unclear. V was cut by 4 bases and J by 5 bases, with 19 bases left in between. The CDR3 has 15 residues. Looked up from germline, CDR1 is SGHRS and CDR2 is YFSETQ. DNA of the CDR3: TGCGCCAGCAGCGACGTCGGGCAGTGGCCCCACGAGCAGTACTTC. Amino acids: CASSDVGQWPHEQYF.